This T cell receptor beta chain emerged from a study of T cell responses to AZD1222 COVID-19 vaccine. Overall study findings and caveats: Reports say nearly half of spike-specific TCRs go after unmutated variant regions. Spike-specific TCR breadth and depth grew following two AZD1222 doses. Among the donors, most were white British and more were female, and clonal diversity was possibly underestimated.

The V segment lost 5 bases and the J segment 8 bases; nucleotides outside the gene matches: 22. The CDR3 totals 19 residues. Germline-derived CDR1 and CDR2 are MNHNY and SVGAGI (reference sequence). Analyses pooled second doses at about 4 or about 12 weeks. In regard to this clone: What it binds is unknown.

Assay used: immunoSEQ multiplex PCR; TCRdb lists only in-frame clones, some missing. The sample comprises roughly 110,000 clones, over 80% of which are singletons, and under 9.5% rests with the top ten. The chain links TRBV6-6 to TRBJ1-4; the match to TRBD1 covers 8 bases. This clonotype was obtained from an adult who received the AZD1222 COVID-19 vaccine. Source: peripheral blood, taken 28 days after the second AZD1222 dose. CDR3 in DNA: TGTGCCAGCAGTCGAAATAAGGGCACAGGGGGAAAGGGCAAGGAAAAACTGTTTTTT. It specifies CASSRNKGTGGKGKEKLFF.